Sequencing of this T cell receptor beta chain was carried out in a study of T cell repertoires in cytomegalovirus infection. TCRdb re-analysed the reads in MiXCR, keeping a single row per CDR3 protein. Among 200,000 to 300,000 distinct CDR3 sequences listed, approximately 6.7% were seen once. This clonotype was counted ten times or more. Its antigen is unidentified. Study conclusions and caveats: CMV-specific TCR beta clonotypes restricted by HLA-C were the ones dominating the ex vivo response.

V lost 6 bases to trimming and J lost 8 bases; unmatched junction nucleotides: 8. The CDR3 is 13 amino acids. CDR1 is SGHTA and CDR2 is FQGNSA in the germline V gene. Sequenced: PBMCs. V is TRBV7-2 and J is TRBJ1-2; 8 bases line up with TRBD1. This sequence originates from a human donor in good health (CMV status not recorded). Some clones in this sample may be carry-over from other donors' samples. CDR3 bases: TGTGCCAGCAGTTTGGACAGGGTCAAAGGCTACACCTTC. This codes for CASSLDRVKGYTF.